This TCR beta chain was observed in a study of T cells in Graves' hyperthyroidism and ophthalmopathy. Study context: Sampling of peripheral blood happened at initial diagnosis, prior to any treatment.

The authors took PBMCs from over 8.5 ml fresh peripheral blood. The germline CDR1 and CDR2 sequences are MDHEN and SYDVKM. V was trimmed by 3 bases and J by 7 bases, leaving 12 bases between them. CDR3 length equals 13 residues. RNA transcripts were the template for amplifying TCR beta CDR3 regions. First-round RT-PCR of the TCR CDR3 relied on the HTBI primer set. In TCRdb, the multiplex PCR reads were re-called with MiXCR into one record per CDR3 protein. Counted here are around 340,000 distinct CDR3 sequences, about 20% occurring once; the ten biggest clones make up approximately 54%. This TCR was recovered from a woman aged 45-65 years with Graves' hyperthyroidism. Specimen: blood. The chain joins TRBV28 to TRBJ1-1, with D possibly being TRBD1 (5 bases). CDR3 in amino acids: CASSFEGRFEAFF. In DNA, the CDR3 is TGTGCCAGCAGTTTTGAGGGGAGGTTTGAAGCTTTCTTT.